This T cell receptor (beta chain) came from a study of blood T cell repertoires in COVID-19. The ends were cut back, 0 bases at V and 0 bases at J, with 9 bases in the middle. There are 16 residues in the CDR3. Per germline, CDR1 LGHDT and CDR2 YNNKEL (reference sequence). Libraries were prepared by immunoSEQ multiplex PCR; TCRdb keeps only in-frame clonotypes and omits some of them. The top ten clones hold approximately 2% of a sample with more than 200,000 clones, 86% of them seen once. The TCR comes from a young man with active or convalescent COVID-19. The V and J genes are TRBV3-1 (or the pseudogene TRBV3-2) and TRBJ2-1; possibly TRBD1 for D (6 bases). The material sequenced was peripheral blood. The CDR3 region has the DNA TGTGCCAGCAGCCAAGATGGGGGCTACTCCTACAATGAGCAGTTCTTC. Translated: CASSQDGGYSYNEQFF.